This T cell receptor (beta chain) was profiled in a study of T cell responses to AZD1222 COVID-19 vaccine. Second-dose recipients at about 4 or about 12 weeks were treated as one pooled group. The table came from immunoSEQ multiplex PCR; TCRdb's copy has only in-frame clones and leaves some out. The profile shows around 120,000 clones, 75% to 90% of them singletons. This clone has only a few counts. This CDR3 contains 16 residues. V lost 4 bases and J 2 bases, leaving 16 bases between the germline ends. Per the germline V gene, CDR1 is SGHRS and CDR2 is YFSETQ. The rearrangement joins TRBV5-1 to TRBJ1-3; TRBD1 might be the D (5 bases). This material consisted of peripheral blood, taken 28 days after the second AZD1222 dose. The clonotype was recovered from an adult who received the AZD1222 COVID-19 vaccine. The DNA of the CDR3 is TGCGCCAGCAGCCCCCCACTTAGGGGCGCTGGAAACACCATATATTTT. Its translation is CASSPPLRGAGNTIYF.